This T cell receptor beta chain was captured in a study of cytomegalovirus exposure and HLA in healthy donors. Amplification used 60 Vbeta primers and 13 Jbeta primers. Profiling relied on immunoSEQ multiplex PCR, and the TCRdb table lists in-frame clones only, not all of them. The sample contains roughly 130,000 clones, under 85% of which appear only once. Donors counted as nominally healthy when sampled, yet unrecorded immune exposures were likely. The sequenced sample consisted of PBMCs. This TCR came from a woman aged 50 to 60 in good health and CMV-seropositive.

CDR3 nucleotides: TGCAGCGTTGGTCACAGGTTGATCTATGGCTACACCTTC. Encoded protein: CSVGHRLIYGYTF. V usage is TRBV29-1 and J usage is TRBJ1-2, with a tentative D call TRBD1 (5 bases). Trimming removed 4 bases at V and 4 bases at J, with 13 bases between. In germline, CDR1 is SQVTM, CDR2 ANQGSEA. This CDR3 has 13 amino acids.